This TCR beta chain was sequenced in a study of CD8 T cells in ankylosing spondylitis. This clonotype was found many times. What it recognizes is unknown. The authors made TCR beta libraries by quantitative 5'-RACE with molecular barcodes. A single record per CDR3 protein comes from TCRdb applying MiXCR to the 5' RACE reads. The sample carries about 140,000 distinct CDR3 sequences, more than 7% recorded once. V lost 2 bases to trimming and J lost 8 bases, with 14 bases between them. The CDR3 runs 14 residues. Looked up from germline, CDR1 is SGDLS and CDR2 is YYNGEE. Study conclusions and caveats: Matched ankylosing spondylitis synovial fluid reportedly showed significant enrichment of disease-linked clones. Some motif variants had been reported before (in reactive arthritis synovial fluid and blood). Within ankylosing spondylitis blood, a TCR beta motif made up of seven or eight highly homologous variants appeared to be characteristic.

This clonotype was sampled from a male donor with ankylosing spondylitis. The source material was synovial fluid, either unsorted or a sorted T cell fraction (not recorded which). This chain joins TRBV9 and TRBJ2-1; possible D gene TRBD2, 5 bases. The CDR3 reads CASSVPGYRDEQFF. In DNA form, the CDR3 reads TGTGCCAGCAGCGTCCCGGGATATCGCGATGAGCAGTTCTTC.